The 20 T cell receptor beta chains reported below all come from one sample, sequenced in a study of blood T cells in healthy people across ages. PCR was performed a second time for about 7 to 11 cycles using a sample-barcoded 5' primer and a J-beta primer mix. TCRdb itself ran the 5' RACE reads through MiXCR, one entry per CDR3 protein. The profile covers about 970,000 distinct CDR3 sequences, with roughly 51% appearing a single time and roughly 23% taken by the ten largest. The sample comprised blood. All receptors come from a woman aged 55-69 years in good health.

The V call is TRBV27, the J call TRBJ2-1; 9 nucleotides align to TRBD1. The V gene end was trimmed by 4 bases and the J gene end by 9 bases; junction bases not matched to a gene: 10. This CDR3 has 15 amino acids. From germline, CDR1 is MNHEY and CDR2 SMNVEV (reference sequence). The CDR3 DNA reads TGTGCCAGCAGTTCCCAGGGGACAGGGTCCAGTGAGCAGTTCTTC. This encodes CASSSQGTGSSEQFF.

This clonotype came up a few times. The gene calls are TRBV10-3 and TRBJ2-4; D perhaps matches TRBD2 (6 bases). The CDR3 is 13 residues long. V shed 5 bases and J shed 8 bases, with 13 bases lying between them. Germline CDR1 is ENHRY and CDR2 is SYGVKD. CDR3 nucleotides: TGTGCCATCAGTACGGGAGTCTCTGACATTCAGTACTTC. Protein sequence: CAISTGVSDIQYF.

This sequence joins TRBV27 and TRBJ2-3; D ambiguous. The CDR3 length is 15 residues. V was clipped by 3 bases and J by 4 bases, with 14 bases between them. Per germline, CDR1 MNHEY and CDR2 SMNVEV (reference sequence). The CDR3 region has the DNA TGTGCCAGCAGTTTTGGAGACCAGGCGGCAGATACGCAGTATTTT. Its protein is CASSFGDQAADTQYF.

The chain joins TRBV11-2 to TRBJ2-1; possibly TRBD2 for D (5 bases). The germline V gene has CDR1 SGHAT and CDR2 FQNNGV. V dropped 8 bases and J dropped 4 bases, with 15 bases sitting between them. The CDR3 is made up of 14 amino acids. The CDR3 DNA sequence: TGTGCCAGCGGACTGGCCGGGCGATACAATGAGCAGTTCTTC. This codes for CASGLAGRYNEQFF.

V is TRBV5-6 and J is TRBJ1-4; D is ambiguous. This CDR3 contains 14 residues. Germline assignment: CDR1 SGHDT and CDR2 YYEEEE. V gave up 3 bases and J gave up 8 bases, with 14 bases separating them. Here the CDR3 reads CASSSIGLGEKLFF. The DNA for the CDR3 is TGTGCCAGCAGCTCTATAGGGTTGGGCGAAAAACTGTTTTTT.

This clonotype was counted a few times. V gene TRBV9 combines with J gene TRBJ1-1; D gene ambiguous. V was shortened by 3 bases and J by 2 bases, with 11 bases between the two germline ends. Germline CDR1 is SGDLS and CDR2 is YYNGEE. The CDR3 spans 14 residues. CDR3 sequence reads: CASSAGHANTEAFF. CDR3 nucleotides: TGTGCCAGCAGCGCCGGTCACGCTAACACTGAAGCTTTCTTT.

This chain links TRBV29-1 with TRBJ2-7; D remains ambiguous. CDR1 is SQVTM, CDR2 ANQGSEA, per germline. This CDR3 spans 13 amino acids. V was cut by 0 bases and J by 12 bases, with 18 bases left in between. In DNA form, the CDR3 reads TGCAGCGTTGAAGATTTTCTCTCGGATGATCCGTACTTC. Amino acid sequence: CSVEDFLSDDPYF.

This chain links TRBV28 with TRBJ2-7; 9 bases agree with TRBD2. Germline CDR1 and CDR2: MDHEN and SYDVKM. This CDR3 comprises 14 residues. Germline trimming cut 4 bases from V and 3 bases from J; bases unmatched to any gene: 4. CDR3 sequence: CASSWVAGDYEQYF. DNA of the CDR3: TGTGCCAGCAGTTGGGTAGCGGGAGACTACGAGCAGTACTTC.

The chain carries TRBV20-1 and TRBJ2-7, with TRBD2 matching over 9 bases. V lost 3 bases and J lost 3; bases outside the gene matches: 9. Per the germline V gene, CDR1 is DFQATT and CDR2 is SNEGSKA (reference sequence). This CDR3 is 15 amino acids long. CDR3 in amino acids: CSARRGPSGVYEQYF. The CDR3 bases are TGCAGTGCTAGGCGAGGGCCTAGCGGGGTCTACGAGCAGTACTTC.

The rearrangement uses TRBV7-8 and TRBJ2-4; 8 bases are shared with TRBD2. Germline CDR1 is SGHVS and CDR2 is FQNEAQ. The V and J ends lost 7 bases and 7 bases, in that order; junction bases with no gene match: 15. This CDR3 has 16 residues. The chain's CDR3 is CASTAGGEGLANIQYF. DNA of the CDR3: TGTGCCAGCACCGCCGGGGGGGAGGGCTTGGCGAACATTCAGTACTTC.

The rearrangement links TRBV6-1 to TRBJ1-3; D unresolved. From germline, CDR1 is MNHNS and CDR2 SASEGT. The CDR3 sequence is 15 residues long. The V end lost 5 bases, the J end lost 0 bases, and 11 bases lay between the germline ends. In DNA, the CDR3 is TGTGCCAGCAGTCCCCCCGGGCTCTCTGGAAACACCATATATTTT. Its translation: CASSPPGLSGNTIYF.

The rearrangement links TRBV20-1 to TRBJ2-7; D tentatively fits TRBD1 or TRBD2 (6 bases each). CDR3 length equals 15 residues. CDR1 is DFQATT and CDR2 is SNEGSKA in the germline V gene (reference sequence). The V end lost 0 bases, the J end lost 0 bases, and 12 bases lay between the germline ends. The DNA for the CDR3 is TGCAGTGCTAGAGATGGGCGGGACATCTCCTACGAGCAGTACTTC. It translates to CSARDGRDISYEQYF.

This clonotype was counted many times. The chain combines TRBV12-3 or TRBV12-4 with TRBJ2-3; no definite D call. This CDR3 region has 15 residues. With 1 base removed from V and 2 bases from J, the gap between germline ends came to 10 bases. This chain's CDR3 is CASSLGGTATDTQYF. DNA for the CDR3: TGTGCCAGCAGTTTAGGAGGCACCGCCACAGATACGCAGTATTTT.

The chain is built from TRBV28 and TRBJ2-2; the D gene could be TRBD1 or TRBD2 (5 bases each). The CDR3 has 14 residues. Germline values: CDR1 MDHEN, CDR2 SYDVKM. The germline V and J ends were trimmed by 8 bases and 7 bases, with 17 bases remaining between them. CDR3 bases: TGTGCCAGCGAAAGGGGAGAGGTGAACGGGGAGCTGTTTTTT. This codes for CASERGEVNGELFF.

This clonotype was observed a few times. This chain uses TRBV7-6 with TRBJ2-3, with TRBD2 matching over 14 bases. V was clipped by 2 bases and J by 6 bases; unmatched bases: 4. This CDR3 is built from 16 residues. CDR1 and CDR2 (germline): SGHVS, FNYEAQ. The CDR3 reads CASSLPTSGRDDTQYF. CDR3 in DNA: TGTGCCAGCAGCTTACCGACTAGCGGGAGGGACGATACGCAGTATTTT.

V gene TRBV6-5 combines with J gene TRBJ2-7, with D unclear. V shed 1 base and J shed 3 bases, with 13 bases lying between them. Germline V lookup: CDR1 MNHEY, CDR2 SVGAGI. The CDR3 contains 15 residues. CDR3 residues: CASSYYFVGGYEQYF. The CDR3 region has the DNA TGTGCCAGCAGTTACTATTTCGTTGGCGGCTACGAGCAGTACTTC.

This chain uses TRBV12-3 or TRBV12-4 with TRBJ2-5, with 8 bases identical to TRBD2. V lost 3 bases and J lost 5; bases outside the gene matches: 8. The CDR3 is 15 residues long. CDR3 DNA: TGTGCCAGCAGTTTGGACGGGGGGGGAGTCGAGACCCAGTACTTC. Its protein is CASSLDGGGVETQYF.

The J gene is TRBJ1-1, the V gene TRBV6-1, with D uncertain. Deletions cut 5 bases from V and 6 bases from J, with 13 bases between. This CDR3 is built from 13 residues. Germline V gives CDR1 MNHNS, CDR2 SASEGT. The CDR3 is CASSPTGNSEAFF. The CDR3 DNA reads TGTGCCAGCAGTCCCACCGGCAACTCTGAAGCTTTCTTT.

This clonotype was counted between two and nine times. The rearrangement uses TRBV6-6 and TRBJ2-5; either TRBD1 or TRBD2 may fit D (5 bases each). Germline V lookup: CDR1 MNHNY, CDR2 SVGAGI (reference sequence). This CDR3 is 15 amino acids long. V was cut by 5 bases and J by 4 bases, with 17 bases left in between. CDR3: CASSPRDRLRETQYF. As DNA, the CDR3 is TGTGCCAGCAGTCCCCGGGACCGGCTGCGAGAGACCCAGTACTTC.

The sample holds many counts of this clonotype. The chain joins TRBV4-2 to TRBJ2-5, with 11 nucleotides matching TRBD2. CDR3 length: 15 amino acids. V lost 1 base to trimming and J lost 3 bases; unmatched junction nucleotides: 1. Per germline, CDR1 LGHNA and CDR2 YNFKEQ. CDR3: CASSQGGLAEETQYF. The CDR3 DNA is TGTGCCAGCAGCCAAGGGGGACTAGCGGAAGAGACCCAGTACTTC.